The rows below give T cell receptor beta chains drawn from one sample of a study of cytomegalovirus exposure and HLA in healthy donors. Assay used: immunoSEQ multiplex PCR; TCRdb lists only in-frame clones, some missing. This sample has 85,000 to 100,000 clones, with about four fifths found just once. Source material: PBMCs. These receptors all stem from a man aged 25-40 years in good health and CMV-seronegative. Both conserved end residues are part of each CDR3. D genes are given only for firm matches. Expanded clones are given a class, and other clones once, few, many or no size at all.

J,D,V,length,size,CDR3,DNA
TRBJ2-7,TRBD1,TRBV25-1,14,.,CASSTRTGTYEQYF,TGTGCCAGCAGTACCCGGACAGGGACCTACGAGCAGTACTTC
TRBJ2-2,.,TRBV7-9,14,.,CASSFQEPTGELFF,TGTGCCAGCAGCTTTCAGGAACCCACCGGGGAGCTGTTTTTT
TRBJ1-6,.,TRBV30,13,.,CAWAGGTNSPLHF,TGTGCCTGGGCGGGGGGTACAAATTCACCCCTCCACTTT
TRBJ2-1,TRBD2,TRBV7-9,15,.,CASSLAPGGVNEQFF,TGTGCCAGCAGCTTAGCCCCGGGGGGGGTCAATGAGCAGTTCTTC
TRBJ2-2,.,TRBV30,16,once,CTWRARGGLGTGELFF,TGTACCTGGAGGGCCAGGGGAGGGCTTGGCACCGGGGAGCTGTTTTTT
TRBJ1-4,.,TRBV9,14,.,CASSLAGTNEKLFF,TGTGCCAGCAGCCTCGCGGGGACTAATGAAAAACTGTTTTTT
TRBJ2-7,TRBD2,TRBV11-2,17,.,CASSLDLGLAGSYEQYF,TGTGCCAGCAGCTTAGATCTGGGGCTAGCGGGATCCTACGAGCAGTACTTC
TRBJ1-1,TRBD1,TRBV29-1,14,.,CSVAYRGRDTEAFF,TGCAGCGTTGCCTACAGGGGGCGGGATACTGAAGCTTTCTTT
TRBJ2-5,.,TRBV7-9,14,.,CASSLWGGGETQYF,TGTGCCAGCAGCTTATGGGGAGGGGGAGAGACCCAGTACTTC
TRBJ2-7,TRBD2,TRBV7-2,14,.,CASGPGGASYEQYF,TGTGCCAGCGGCCCGGGAGGGGCCTCCTACGAGCAGTACTTC
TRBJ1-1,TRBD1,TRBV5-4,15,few,CASSLVGTGVTEAFF,TGTGCCAGCAGCTTGGTCGGGACAGGGGTGACTGAAGCTTTCTTT
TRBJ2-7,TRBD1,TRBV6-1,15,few,CASSEATGGSYEQYF,TGTGCCAGCAGTGAAGCAACAGGGGGTTCCTACGAGCAGTACTTC
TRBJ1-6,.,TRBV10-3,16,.,CAIKSSGGAGGSPLHF,TGTGCCATCAAATCATCCGGGGGCGCGGGAGGATCACCCCTCCACTTT
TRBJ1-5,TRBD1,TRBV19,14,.,CASNGQGRNQPQHF,TGTGCCAGTAACGGACAGGGGAGGAATCAGCCCCAGCATTTT
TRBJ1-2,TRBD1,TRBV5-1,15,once,CASSLGGQGANGYTF,TGCGCCAGCAGCTTGGGGGGACAGGGGGCGAATGGCTACACCTTC
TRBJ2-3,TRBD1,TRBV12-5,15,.,CASAQGTGGSDTQYF,TGTGCTAGTGCCCAAGGGACAGGGGGCTCAGATACGCAGTATTTT
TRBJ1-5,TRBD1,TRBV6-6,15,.,CASSYSTGPNQPQHF,TGTGCCAGCAGTTACTCGACAGGGCCCAATCAGCCCCAGCATTTT
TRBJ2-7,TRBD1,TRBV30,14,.,CAWSVGTGGYEQYF,TGTGCCTGGAGTGTTGGGACAGGGGGCTACGAGCAGTACTTC
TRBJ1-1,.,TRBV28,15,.,CASSFLAGKGPEAFF,TGTGCCAGCAGTTTTTTGGCGGGGAAAGGGCCTGAAGCTTTCTTT
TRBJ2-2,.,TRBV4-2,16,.,CASSRDRGAPYGELFF,TGTGCCAGCAGCCGTGATCGGGGGGCCCCGTACGGGGAGCTGTTTTTT
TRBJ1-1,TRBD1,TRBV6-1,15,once,CASRKQGVVNTEAFF,TGTGCCAGCAGAAAACAGGGGGTAGTTAACACTGAAGCTTTCTTT
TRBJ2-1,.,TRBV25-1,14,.,CASSGPRVLNEQFF,TGTGCCAGCAGTGGCCCCAGGGTGCTTAATGAGCAGTTCTTC
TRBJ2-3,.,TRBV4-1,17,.,CASSQDYQALNGDTQYF,TGCGCCAGCAGCCAAGATTATCAGGCTCTGAATGGAGATACGCAGTATTTT
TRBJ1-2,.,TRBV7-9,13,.,CASSLGQHRGYTF,TGTGCCAGCAGCTTAGGACAGCACCGTGGCTACACCTTC
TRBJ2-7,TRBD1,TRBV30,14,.,CAWSVGQGIYEQYF,TGTGCCTGGAGTGTGGGACAGGGGATTTACGAGCAGTACTTC
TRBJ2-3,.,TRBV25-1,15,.,CASSGRGRGADTQYF,TGTGCCAGCAGTGGTCGGGGCAGGGGAGCAGATACGCAGTATTTT
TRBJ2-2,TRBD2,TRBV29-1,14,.,CSVLAGGTTGELFF,TGCAGCGTCCTAGCGGGGGGCACCACCGGGGAGCTGTTTTTT
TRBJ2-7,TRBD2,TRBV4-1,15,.,CASSLSSGTSELEYF,TGCGCCAGCAGCCTCAGCTCCGGGACTAGCGAACTAGAGTACTTC
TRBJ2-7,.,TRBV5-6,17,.,CASSRWGLKDSSYEQYF,TGTGCCAGCAGCAGGTGGGGTCTTAAAGACAGCTCCTACGAGCAGTACTTC
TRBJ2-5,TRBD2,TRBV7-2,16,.,CASSYSGGARVETQYF,TGTGCCAGCAGCTATAGCGGGGGCGCCCGTGTAGAGACCCAGTACTTC
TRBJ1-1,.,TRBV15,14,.,CATSVRRGNTEAFF,TGTGCCACCAGCGTCAGACGGGGTAACACTGAAGCTTTCTTT
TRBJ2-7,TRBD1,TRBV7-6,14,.,CASSSGTGTYEQYF,TGTGCCAGCAGCTCCGGGACAGGGACGTACGAGCAGTACTTC
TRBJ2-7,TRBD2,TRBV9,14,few,CASSLGLANYEQYF,TGTGCCAGCAGCTTGGGACTAGCGAACTACGAGCAGTACTTC
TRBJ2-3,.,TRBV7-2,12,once,CASSFSTDTQYF,TGTGCCAGCAGCTTCTCCACAGATACGCAGTATTTT
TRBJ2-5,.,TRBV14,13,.,CASSQGGAETQYF,TGTGCCAGCAGCCAAGGAGGAGCGGAGACCCAGTACTTC
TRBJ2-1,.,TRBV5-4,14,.,CASSLETGSNEQFF,TGTGCCAGCAGCTTGGAGACGGGGAGCAATGAGCAGTTCTTC
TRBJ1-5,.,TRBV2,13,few,CASSIQGNQPQHF,TGTGCCAGCAGTATTCAGGGGAATCAGCCCCAGCATTTT
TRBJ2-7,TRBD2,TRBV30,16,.,CAWSGLAGAFRYEQYF,TGTGCCTGGAGCGGGCTAGCGGGGGCGTTTCGGTACGAGCAGTACTTC
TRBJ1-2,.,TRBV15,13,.,CATSRDTGYGYTF,TGTGCCACCAGCAGAGATACAGGTTATGGCTACACCTTC
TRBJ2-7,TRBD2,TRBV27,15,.,CASNHGGGQVREQYF,TGTGCCAGCAACCACGGGGGGGGCCAGGTCCGGGAGCAGTACTTC